These T cell receptor beta chains were read from a single sample in a study of T-cell reconstitution after alpha-beta-depleted transplantation in children. TCRdb redid the calling of the PCR reads with MiXCR, one entry per CDR3 protein. The sample contains fewer than 550,000 distinct CDR3 sequences, more than 9.5% of which appear only once. The sequencing used PBMCs, mostly from graft donor cells, collected 180 days after TCRalphabeta/CD19-depleted stem cell transplant. The source is a female patient aged 2-9 years who had a stem cell transplant for aplastic anemia, so the T cells may come from the graft donor. Each CDR3 is given with its conserved first and last residue. Each record gives: V gene, clone size, D gene, J gene, CDR3 length, CDR3 protein, CDR3 DNA. The D gene is left open where the match is weak. A clone size is listed for some rows: how often the clone was seen (once, few, many), or a class if it is expanded.

TRBV25-1	.	.	TRBJ2-3	13	CASLGASTDTQYF	TGTGCCAGCCTCGGTGCTAGCACAGATACGCAGTATTTT
TRBV6-5	.	.	TRBJ2-2	15	CASSYSGGFGGELFF	TGTGCCAGCAGTTACTCGGGAGGATTCGGGGGGGAGCTGTTTTTT
TRBV30	few	TRBD1	TRBJ2-2	15	CAWSGWTGGTGELFF	TGTGCCTGGAGTGGCTGGACAGGGGGGACCGGGGAGCTGTTTTTT
TRBV27	few	.	TRBJ1-2	13	CASSFFSNYGYTF	TGTGCCAGCAGTTTCTTCTCTAACTATGGCTACACCTTC
TRBV4-3	few	.	TRBJ1-1	14	CASSQEASTPEAFF	TGCGCCAGCAGCCAAGAAGCGTCAACCCCTGAAGCTTTCTTT
TRBV23-1	.	.	TRBJ2-1	16	CASSQFGQGGCNEQFF	TGCGCCAGCAGTCAATTTGGCCAGGGGGGATGTAATGAGCAGTTCTTC
TRBV7-8	few	.	TRBJ2-2	17	CASSLAIVGGYTGELFF	TGTGCCAGCAGCCTAGCGATAGTCGGGGGCTACACCGGGGAGCTGTTTTTT
TRBV6-1	many	.	TRBJ2-2	13	CASTRENTGELFF	TGTGCCAGCACCAGGGAGAACACCGGGGAGCTGTTTTTT
TRBV6-2/TRBV6-3	few	TRBD2	TRBJ2-3	18	CASSYLGWTSGRLDTQYF	TGTGCCAGCAGTTACCTTGGCTGGACTAGCGGGAGATTGGATACGCAGTATTTT
TRBV6-5	many	.	TRBJ2-1	17	CASSYSLGGTSYNEQFF	TGTGCCAGCAGTTACTCCCTTGGCGGGACCTCCTACAATGAGCAGTTCTTC
TRBV20-1	.	TRBD2	TRBJ2-3	11	CSASNGTSGDF	TGCAGTGCTAGCAATGGGACTAGCGGGGACTTT
TRBV20-1	.	.	TRBJ2-3	16	CSARRGDSPSTDTQYF	TGCAGTGCTCGGCGGGGGGACAGCCCTAGCACAGATACGCAGTATTTT
TRBV2	.	.	TRBJ1-1	14	CVSTKAGRNTEAFF	TGTGTCAGCACTAAGGCGGGGCGGAACACTGAAGCTTTCTTT
TRBV24-1	.	TRBD1	TRBJ1-2	13	CATSQGAGYGYTF	TGTGCCACCAGTCAGGGGGCAGGGTATGGCTACACCTTC
TRBV18	few	.	TRBJ1-1	14	CASSPLEEGTEAFF	TGTGCCAGCTCACCTCTTGAGGAGGGCACTGAAGCTTTCTTT
TRBV12-3/TRBV12-4	.	.	TRBJ1-6	13	CASRTHSSSPLHF	TGTGCCAGCAGGACCCACTCCTCCTCACCCCTCCACTTT
TRBV29-1	many	.	TRBJ2-1	12	CSVGPPRYEQFF	TGCAGCGTTGGGCCCCCCCGGTATGAGCAGTTCTTC
TRBV10-3	.	.	TRBJ1-1	15	CAISGVGGSGTEAFF	TGTGCCATCAGCGGGGTAGGGGGTTCGGGGACTGAAGCTTTCTTT
TRBV4-2	.	TRBD2	TRBJ2-4	14	CASSQEGLAGGLYF	TGTGCCAGCAGCCAAGAAGGACTAGCGGGAGGGTTGTACTTC
TRBV10-3	few	.	TRBJ1-6	15	CAISESKAANSPLHF	TGTGCCATCAGTGAGTCGAAGGCAGCTAATTCACCCCTCCACTTT
TRBV4-3	few	.	TRBJ2-1	15	CASSQRRSSYNEQFF	TGCGCCAGCAGCCAAAGGCGATCCTCCTACAATGAGCAGTTCTTC
TRBV20-1	.	.	TRBJ1-6	15	CSASYGGSYNSPLHF	TGCAGTGCTAGCTACGGGGGCTCCTATAATTCACCCCTCCACTTT
TRBV5-4	many	.	TRBJ2-1	15	CASSSQGRSYNEQFF	TGTGCCAGCAGCTCACAGGGAAGGTCCTACAATGAGCAGTTCTTC
TRBV20-1	.	TRBD2	TRBJ2-1	13	CSAEREPYNEQFF	TGCAGTGCTGAGCGGGAGCCCTACAATGAGCAGTTCTTC
TRBV11-2	many	.	TRBJ2-5	15	CASSLQLGNAETQYF	TGTGCCAGCAGCTTACAACTCGGGAACGCAGAGACCCAGTACTTC
TRBV5-1	.	.	TRBJ2-1	15	CASSFPWAGSNEQFF	TGCGCCAGCAGCTTTCCCTGGGCGGGGTCCAATGAGCAGTTCTTC
TRBV7-9	few	TRBD2	TRBJ2-7	16	CASSLERAGGTYEQYF	TGTGCCAGCAGCCTCGAGCGGGCGGGAGGGACCTACGAGCAGTACTTC
TRBV5-1	.	.	TRBJ2-2	13	CASEGPPPGELFF	TGCGCCAGTGAAGGTCCCCCACCCGGGGAGCTGTTTTTT
TRBV5-5	few	.	TRBJ2-3	17	CASSFSDRGSIADTQYF	TGTGCCAGCAGCTTTTCTGACCGAGGGAGTATTGCAGATACGCAGTATTTT
TRBV2	.	.	TRBJ2-1	15	CASSVDSPLSGEQFF	TGTGCCAGCAGTGTGGACTCTCCCCTTTCCGGCGAGCAGTTCTTC
TRBV19	.	.	TRBJ2-1	13	CASSIISARVLFF	TGTGCCAGTAGTATAATTTCTGCTCGCGTTCTGTTCTTC
TRBV20-1	.	.	TRBJ2-1	16	CSASDPGESSYNEQFF	TGCAGTGCTAGTGATCCGGGGGAGAGCTCCTACAATGAGCAGTTCTTC
TRBV6-5	.	.	TRBJ1-2	17	CASSYSVRGRSNYGYTF	TGTGCCAGCAGTTACTCTGTCAGGGGCCGCTCTAACTATGGCTACACCTTC
TRBV5-1	.	TRBD1	TRBJ2-2	16	CASYQDRRHNTGELFF	TGCGCCAGCTATCAGGACAGGAGGCACAACACCGGGGAGCTGTTTTTT
TRBV14	few	TRBD1	TRBJ1-1	15	CASSQPGQIYTEAFF	TGTGCCAGCAGCCAACCGGGACAGATATACACTGAAGCTTTCTTT
TRBV30	.	.	TRBJ2-1	11	CACSSAGEQFF	TGTGCCTGCTCGTCCGCGGGTGAGCAGTTCTTC
TRBV20-1	.	.	TRBJ1-3	13	CSASLNSGNTIYF	TGCAGTGCTAGTCTGAACTCTGGAAACACCATATATTTT
TRBV6-2/TRBV6-3	.	.	TRBJ2-5	16	CASSYGIAGPKETQYF	TGTGCCAGCAGTTATGGCATTGCGGGACCTAAAGAGACCCAGTACTTC
TRBV5-1	.	.	TRBJ2-2	18	CASSLETALLGNTGELFF	TGCGCCAGCAGCTTGGAAACGGCCCTCCTGGGCAACACCGGGGAGCTGTTTTTT
TRBV7-2	few	.	TRBJ2-5	13	CASSLFGAETQYF	TGTGCCAGCAGCTTATTCGGGGCAGAGACCCAGTACTTC
TRBV6-1	few	.	TRBJ2-3	12	CASRVPRDTQYF	TGTGCCAGCAGAGTTCCACGGGATACGCAGTATTTT
TRBV7-8	many	TRBD1	TRBJ1-5	19	CASSLGPGRGGIGNQPQHF	TGTGCCAGCAGCTTAGGTCCAGGGAGAGGGGGCATTGGCAATCAGCCCCAGCATTTT
TRBV7-9	few	TRBD2	TRBJ2-1	15	CASSFATSGRNEQFF	TGTGCCAGCAGCTTCGCCACTAGCGGGAGAAATGAGCAGTTCTTC
TRBV12-3/TRBV12-4	few	.	TRBJ2-5	15	CASSLGLDPGWTQYF	TGTGCCAGCAGTTTGGGTTTGGACCCCGGATGGACCCAGTACTTC
TRBV29-1	many	.	TRBJ1-5	15	CSVEDRFTEGQPQHF	TGCAGCGTTGAAGATCGTTTCACGGAAGGTCAGCCCCAGCATTTT